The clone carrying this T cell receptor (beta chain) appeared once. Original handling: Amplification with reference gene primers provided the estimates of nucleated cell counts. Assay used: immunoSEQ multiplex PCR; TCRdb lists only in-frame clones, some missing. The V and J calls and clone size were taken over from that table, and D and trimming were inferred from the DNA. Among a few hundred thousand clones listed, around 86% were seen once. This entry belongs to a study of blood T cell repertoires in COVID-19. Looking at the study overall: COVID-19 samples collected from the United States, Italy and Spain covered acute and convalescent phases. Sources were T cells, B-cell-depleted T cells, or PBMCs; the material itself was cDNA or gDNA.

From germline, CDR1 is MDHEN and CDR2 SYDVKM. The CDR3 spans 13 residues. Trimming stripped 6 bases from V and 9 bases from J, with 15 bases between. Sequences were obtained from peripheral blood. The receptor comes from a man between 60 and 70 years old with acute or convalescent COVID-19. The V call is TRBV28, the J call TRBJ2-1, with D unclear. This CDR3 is CASRVVPAGEQFF. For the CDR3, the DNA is TGTGCCAGCAGGGTGGTACCCGCCGGTGAGCAGTTCTTC.